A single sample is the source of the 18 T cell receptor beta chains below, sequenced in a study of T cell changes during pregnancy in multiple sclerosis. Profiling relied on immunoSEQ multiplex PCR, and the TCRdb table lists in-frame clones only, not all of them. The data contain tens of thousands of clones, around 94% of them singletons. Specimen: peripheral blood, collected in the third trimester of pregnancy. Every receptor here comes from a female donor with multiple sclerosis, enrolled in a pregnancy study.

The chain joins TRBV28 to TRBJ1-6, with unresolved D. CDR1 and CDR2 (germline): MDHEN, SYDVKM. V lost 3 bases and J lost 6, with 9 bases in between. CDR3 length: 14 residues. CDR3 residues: CASSFPGSNSPLHF. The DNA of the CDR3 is TGTGCCAGCAGTTTCCCAGGCAGTAATTCACCCCTCCACTTT.

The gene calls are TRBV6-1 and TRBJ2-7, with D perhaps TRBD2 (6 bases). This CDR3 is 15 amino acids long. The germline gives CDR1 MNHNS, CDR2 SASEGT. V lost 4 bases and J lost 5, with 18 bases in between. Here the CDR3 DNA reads TGTGCCAGCAGTGGGCCTTCTTGGAGGGGCCACGAGCAGTACTTC. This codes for CASSGPSWRGHEQYF.

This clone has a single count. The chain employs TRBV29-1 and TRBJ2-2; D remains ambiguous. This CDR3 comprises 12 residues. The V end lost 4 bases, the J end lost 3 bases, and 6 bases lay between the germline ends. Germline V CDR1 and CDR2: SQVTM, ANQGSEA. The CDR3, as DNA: TGCAGCGTTGGACAACACACCGGGGAGCTGTTTTTT. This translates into CSVGQHTGELFF.

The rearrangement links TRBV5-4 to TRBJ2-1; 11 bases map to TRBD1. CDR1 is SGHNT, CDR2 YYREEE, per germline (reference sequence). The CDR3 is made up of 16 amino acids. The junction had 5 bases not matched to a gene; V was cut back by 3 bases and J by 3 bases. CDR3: CASSYPGTGGYNEQFF. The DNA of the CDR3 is TGTGCCAGCAGCTACCCCGGGACAGGGGGCTACAATGAGCAGTTCTTC.

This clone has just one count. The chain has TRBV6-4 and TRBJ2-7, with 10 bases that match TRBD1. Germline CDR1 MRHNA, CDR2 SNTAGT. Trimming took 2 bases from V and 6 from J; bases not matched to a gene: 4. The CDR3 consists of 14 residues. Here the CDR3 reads CASSDGTGASEQYF. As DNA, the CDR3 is TGTGCCAGCAGTGACGGGACAGGGGCGAGCGAGCAGTACTTC.

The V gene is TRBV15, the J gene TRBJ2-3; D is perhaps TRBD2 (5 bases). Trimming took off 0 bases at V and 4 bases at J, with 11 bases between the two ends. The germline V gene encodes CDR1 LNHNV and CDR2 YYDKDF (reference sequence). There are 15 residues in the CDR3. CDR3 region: CATSREYGNADTQYF. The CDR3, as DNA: TGTGCCACCAGCAGAGAATACGGGAATGCAGATACGCAGTATTTT.

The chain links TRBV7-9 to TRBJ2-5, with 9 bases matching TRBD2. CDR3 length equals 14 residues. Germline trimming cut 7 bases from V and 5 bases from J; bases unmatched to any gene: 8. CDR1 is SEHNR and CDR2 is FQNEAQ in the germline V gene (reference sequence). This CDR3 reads CASNRAGGEETQYF. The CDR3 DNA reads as TGTGCCAGCAACAGAGCGGGGGGCGAGGAGACCCAGTACTTC.

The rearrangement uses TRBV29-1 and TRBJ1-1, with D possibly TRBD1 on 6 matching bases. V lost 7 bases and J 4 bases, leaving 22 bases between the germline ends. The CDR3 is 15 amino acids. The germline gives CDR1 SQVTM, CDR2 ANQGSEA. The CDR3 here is CSADEAGGSGTEAFF. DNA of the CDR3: TGCAGCGCTGACGAGGCTGGGGGCTCGGGCACTGAAGCTTTCTTT.

CDR3 sequence reads: CASSFLLPTGISGNTIYF. CDR3 DNA: TGTGCCAGCAGCTTCCTCTTGCCCACAGGAATCTCTGGAAACACCATATATTTT. This chain connects TRBV7-9 to TRBJ1-3; a weak D match, TRBD1 (5 bases). Trimming left V 3 bases short and J 0 bases short, with 18 bases between. From germline, CDR1 is SEHNR and CDR2 FQNEAQ (reference sequence). The CDR3 consists of 18 residues.

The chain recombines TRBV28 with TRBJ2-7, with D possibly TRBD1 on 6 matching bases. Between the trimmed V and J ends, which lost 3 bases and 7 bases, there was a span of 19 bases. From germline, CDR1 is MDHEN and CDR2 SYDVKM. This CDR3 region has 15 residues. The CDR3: CASSFSWASRGEQYF. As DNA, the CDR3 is TGTGCCAGCAGTTTTTCATGGGCTAGCAGGGGTGAGCAGTACTTC.

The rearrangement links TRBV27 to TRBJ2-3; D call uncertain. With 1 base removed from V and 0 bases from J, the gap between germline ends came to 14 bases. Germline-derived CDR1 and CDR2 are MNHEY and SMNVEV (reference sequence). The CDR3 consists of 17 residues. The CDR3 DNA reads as TGTGCCAGCAGTTTATGGCTAACTGACACTAGCACAGATACGCAGTATTTT. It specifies CASSLWLTDTSTDTQYF.

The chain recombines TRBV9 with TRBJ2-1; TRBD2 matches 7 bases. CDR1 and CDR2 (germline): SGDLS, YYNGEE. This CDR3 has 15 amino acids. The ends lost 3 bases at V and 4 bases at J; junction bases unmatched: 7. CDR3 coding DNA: TGTGCCAGCAGCGCAAGACTAGCAACATACAATGAGCAGTTCTTC. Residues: CASSARLATYNEQFF.

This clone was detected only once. Here the CDR3 DNA reads TGTGCCAGCAGCTTTAGACTCCGGGACAGGGTTGGCTGGATGGCCCAGTACTTC. This sequence encodes CASSFRLRDRVGWMAQYF. The J gene is TRBJ2-5, the V gene TRBV7-6; TRBD1 aligns across 9 bases. Losses at the gene ends were 3 bases for V and 9 bases for J; bases not matched to a gene: 20. CDR1 is SGHVS and CDR2 is FNYEAQ in the germline V gene. The CDR3 sequence is 18 residues long.

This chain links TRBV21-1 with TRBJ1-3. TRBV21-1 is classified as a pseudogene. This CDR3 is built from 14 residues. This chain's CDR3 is CASGTGGSGNTIYF. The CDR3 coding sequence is TGTGCCAGCGGGACGGGGGGCTCTGGAAACACCATATATTTT.

The DNA for the CDR3 is TGTGCCAGCAGCTTAGGGGTTGAAGCCTTCTACGAGCAGTACTTC. The encoded protein is CASSLGVEAFYEQYF. The rearrangement uses TRBV13 and TRBJ2-7; D unclear. Looked up from germline, CDR1 is PRHDT and CDR2 is FYEKMQ (reference sequence). V shed 0 bases and J shed 3 bases, with 12 bases lying between them. The CDR3 runs 15 residues.

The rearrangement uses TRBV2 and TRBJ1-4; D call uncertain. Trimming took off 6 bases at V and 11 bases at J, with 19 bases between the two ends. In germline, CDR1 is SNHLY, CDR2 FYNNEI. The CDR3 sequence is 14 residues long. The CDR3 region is CASRALGDLTKLFF. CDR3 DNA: TGTGCCAGCAGGGCCCTGGGAGATCTGACGAAACTGTTTTTT.

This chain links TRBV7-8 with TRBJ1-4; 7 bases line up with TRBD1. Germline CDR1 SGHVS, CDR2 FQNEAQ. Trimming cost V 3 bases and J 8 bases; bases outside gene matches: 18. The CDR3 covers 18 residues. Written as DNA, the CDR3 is TGTGCCAGCAGCTTGAGGTCCCAGAGACAGGGCTATGAGGAAAAACTGTTTTTT. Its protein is CASSLRSQRQGYEEKLFF.

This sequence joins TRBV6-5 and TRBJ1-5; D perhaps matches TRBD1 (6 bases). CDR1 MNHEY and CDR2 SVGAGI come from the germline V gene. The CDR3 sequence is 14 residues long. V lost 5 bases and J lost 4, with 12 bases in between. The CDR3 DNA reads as TGTGCCAGCAGTGAACAGGGTGTAAATCAGCCCCAGCATTTT. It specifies CASSEQGVNQPQHF.